These T cell receptor beta chains were read from a single sample in a study of CD8 T cells in ankylosing spondylitis. TCRdb reanalysed the 5' RACE reads using MiXCR and keeps one entry per CDR3 protein. Of around 300,000 distinct CDR3 sequences in the sample, around 10% were seen once. The sample comprised blood, either unsorted or a sorted T cell fraction (not recorded which). The source of these receptors is a female donor with ankylosing spondylitis or in good health (not recorded which). CDR3s include the opening cysteine and the closing phenylalanine or tryptophan. Fields, in order: D gene, V gene, J gene, clone size, CDR3 length, CDR3 DNA, CDR3 protein. D genes are given only for firm matches. Clone size is not always given. Where it is, it says once, few, many or a class for expanded clones.

>-|TRBV11-2|TRBJ1-5|many|15
TGTGCCAGCAGCTTAGATCCAGGGCGCAATCAGCCCCAGCATTTT
CASSLDPGRNQPQHF
>-|TRBV5-1|TRBJ2-1|many|16
TGCGCCAGCAGCTTCTACAGTGGTGGGTCCTACAATGAGCAGTTCTTC
CASSFYSGGSYNEQFF
>-|TRBV11-1|TRBJ2-2|-|20
TGTGCCAGCAGCCCCCTCCCCGCCAGGGGAAGTACCAAGAACACCGGGGAGCTGTTTTTT
CASSPLPARGSTKNTGELFF
>-|TRBV10-3|TRBJ2-3|many|14
TGTGCCATCAGTGAGCGACAGGGCACAGATACGCAGTATTTT
CAISERQGTDTQYF
>TRBD2|TRBV11-2|TRBJ2-1|few|16
TGTGCCAGCAGCTTAGGTTCGCGGGAGTATACGAATGAGCAGTTCTTC
CASSLGSREYTNEQFF
>TRBD1|TRBV29-1|TRBJ1-5|-|13
TGCAGCGTTGCAAGGGGGCGGAATCAGCCCCAGCATTTT
CSVARGRNQPQHF
>-|TRBV20-1|TRBJ1-5|-|14
TGCAGTGCTAGAGAGGAACAAGGGGATCAGCCCCAGCATTTT
CSAREEQGDQPQHF
>-|TRBV5-1|TRBJ2-5|-|13
TGCGCCAGCAGCTCCCGCCCCCAGGAGACCCAGTACTTC
CASSSRPQETQYF
>-|TRBV7-2|TRBJ2-7|many|13
TGTGCCAGCAGCTCAGGGGAGTTGGGCGAGCAGTACTTC
CASSSGELGEQYF
>TRBD1|TRBV7-6|TRBJ2-7|few|15
TGTGCCAGCAGCTCTTGGACAGGGAGTGGTGACGAGCAGTACTTC
CASSSWTGSGDEQYF
>-|TRBV29-1|TRBJ2-3|many|13
TGCAGCGTTGACCTGGGATTTGGAGATACGCAGTATTTT
CSVDLGFGDTQYF
>-|TRBV14|TRBJ2-1|few|13
TGTGCCAGCAGCCAAGTCAGGGGCAATGAGCAGTTCTTC
CASSQVRGNEQFF
>-|TRBV20-1|TRBJ2-7|-|15
TGCAGTGCTAGAGACCCGTCCGGCCCAGTCGGCCAGCAGTACTTC
CSARDPSGPVGQQYF
>-|TRBV5-4|TRBJ2-2|-|19
TGTGCCAGCAGCTCGCTCGCCGGGCTAGCGCTGAGGGACACCGGGGAGCTGTTTTTT
CASSSLAGLALRDTGELFF
>-|TRBV6-5|TRBJ1-1|many|16
TGTGCCAGCAGTTACTCGGGAGGATACATGAACACTGAAGCTTTCTTT
CASSYSGGYMNTEAFF
>TRBD2|TRBV28|TRBJ2-3|-|14
TGTGCCAGCAGTCCCCCCTGGGATAGCGGGAGGCCATATTTT
CASSPPWDSGRPYF
>TRBD2|TRBV20-1|TRBJ2-5|many|16
TGCAGTGCTAGAGGACTAGCGGGAGTGTTGCAAGAGACCCAGTACTTC
CSARGLAGVLQETQYF
>-|TRBV27|TRBJ2-2|many|15
TGTGCCACCAGCCCCGGGACTTCGGGCACCGGGGAGCTGTTTTTT
CATSPGTSGTGELFF
>TRBD2|TRBV20-1|TRBJ2-3|few|16
TGCTGTGCTAGAGATCTAGCGGGGGTCATAACAGATACGCAGTATTTT
CCARDLAGVITDTQYF
>-|TRBV20-1|TRBJ2-3|many|13
TGCAGTGCTAGAGGAAGCGGGACAGATACGCAGTATTTT
CSARGSGTDTQYF
>-|TRBV10-1|TRBJ2-2|many|14
TGCGCCAGCAGTCGGGGCGGGAAGACCGGGGAGCTGTTTTTT
CASSRGGKTGELFF
>-|TRBV20-1|TRBJ2-7|many|14
TGCAGTGCTAGAGCCTCCTCGATTCTCTACGAGCAGTACTTC
CSARASSILYEQYF
>-|TRBV7-2|TRBJ2-4|few|15
TGTGCCAGCAGCTTAGCGGGGGTGGACAGTTTCATTCAGTACTTC
CASSLAGVDSFIQYF
>-|TRBV12-3/TRBV12-4|TRBJ1-1|many|14
TGTGCCAGCAGTCACGGACGGCAAAACACTGAAGCTTTCTTT
CASSHGRQNTEAFF
>-|TRBV7-9|TRBJ1-4|few|14
TGTGCCAGCGCAGGTGGGCTCTATAATGAAAAACTGTTTTTT
CASAGGLYNEKLFF
>TRBD2|TRBV12-3/TRBV12-4|TRBJ2-1|many|17
TGTGCCAGCAGCCCTAGCGGGAGGGTAATCTCCTACAATGAGCAGTTCTTC
CASSPSGRVISYNEQFF
>-|TRBV6-5|TRBJ2-6|-|14
TGTGCCAGCAGTTCGACAACCGGGGCCAACGTCCTGACTTTC
CASSSTTGANVLTF
>-|TRBV20-1|TRBJ1-5|-|13
TGCAGTGCCTTGGACGTTAGCAATCAGCCCCAGCATTTT
CSALDVSNQPQHF
>-|TRBV7-2|TRBJ2-1|few|14
TGTGCCAGCAGCACAAATAAGCCCTACAATGAGCAGTTCTTC
CASSTNKPYNEQFF
>-|TRBV20-1|TRBJ2-7|many|13
TGCAGTTCTTGGGCAGGGAATGTGTACGAGCAGTACTTC
CSSWAGNVYEQYF
>TRBD1|TRBV7-2|TRBJ2-1|many|15
TGTGCCAGCAGCTTAGGACAGGGGGAATACAATGAGCAGTTCTTC
CASSLGQGEYNEQFF
>TRBD1|TRBV20-1|TRBJ1-5|-|16
TGCAGTGCTAGCTGGGGACAGAAAATGAGCAATCAGCCCCAGCATTTT
CSASWGQKMSNQPQHF
>TRBD1|TRBV18|TRBJ2-7|many|15
TGTGCCAGCTCAATCCCGGGACAGGGGTCCTACGAGCAGTACTTC
CASSIPGQGSYEQYF
>-|TRBV28|TRBJ1-1|many|14
TGTGCCAGCAGCCGCGATTCACAGGCCACTGAAGCTTTCTTT
CASSRDSQATEAFF
>-|TRBV5-6|TRBJ1-4|many|14
TGTGCCAGCAGCTTTATTGGGGACTTCGAAAAACTGTTTTTT
CASSFIGDFEKLFF
>-|TRBV11-1|TRBJ1-6|many|18
TGTGCCAGCAGCTTGGGATTGTTTGGGAGCTCCTATAATTCACCCCTCCACTTT
CASSLGLFGSSYNSPLHF
>TRBD2|TRBV20-1|TRBJ2-1|many|18
TGCAGTGCTAGAGTCCTAGCGGGGGGCCTAAGCTCCTACAATGAGCAGTTCTTC
CSARVLAGGLSSYNEQFF
>-|TRBV9|TRBJ1-3|many|13
TGTGCCAGCAGCAGGGGGGACGGAAACACCATATATTTT
CASSRGDGNTIYF
>-|TRBV20-1|TRBJ2-7|-|17
TGCAGTGCTAGAGATAACTGGCAAAATAGGAGCTCCTACGAGCAGTACTTC
CSARDNWQNRSSYEQYF
>-|TRBV20-1|TRBJ1-2|-|12
TGCAGCTTACAGGGCTCAAACTATGGCTACACCTTC
CSLQGSNYGYTF
>-|TRBV12-3/TRBV12-4|TRBJ2-2|many|12
TGTGCCACTCTGGGGGTGACCGGGGAGCTGTTTTTT
CATLGVTGELFF
>-|TRBV12-3/TRBV12-4|TRBJ1-4|few|15
TGTGCCAGCAGTCTGAACAGCGCAACTAATGAAAAACTGTTTTTT
CASSLNSATNEKLFF
>TRBD2|TRBV29-1|TRBJ2-3|-|14
TGCAGCGTTGACCGAGCGGGACCGGGGGATACGCAGTATTTT
CSVDRAGPGDTQYF
>-|TRBV5-1|TRBJ2-1|many|16
TGCGCCAGCAGCTTGGACCTAGCACCGATCTACAATGAGCAGTTCTTC
CASSLDLAPIYNEQFF
>-|TRBV5-1|TRBJ2-2|many|14
TGCGCCAGCAGCTTTACGTTGTTTTCCGGGGAGCTGTTTTTT
CASSFTLFSGELFF
>-|TRBV4-2|TRBJ2-7|-|14
TGTGCCAGCAGCCAAATTACGGAGTTCGATGAGCAGTACTTC
CASSQITEFDEQYF
>-|TRBV12-3/TRBV12-4|TRBJ1-2|many|15
TGTGCCAGCAGTTATAGCCAGGATCGGCACTATGGCTACACCTTC
CASSYSQDRHYGYTF
>-|TRBV12-3/TRBV12-4|TRBJ2-1|many|17
TGTGCCAGCAGTTTAGTTAGGGGCCCCTTCAGGGGCAATGAGCAGTTCTTC
CASSLVRGPFRGNEQFF
>TRBD1|TRBV20-1|TRBJ1-6|-|15
TGCAGTGCTAGAATCCCGGGACAGATTTATTCACCCCTCCACTTT
CSARIPGQIYSPLHF
>TRBD2|TRBV2|TRBJ2-1|few|13
TGTGCCAGCAGTCTCCCTGGGAGGGAAAGGCAGTTCTTC
CASSLPGRERQFF
>TRBD2|TRBV4-3|TRBJ2-3|-|16
TGCGCCAGCAGCCAAAGCGGGAGGCCTCCCACAGATACGCAGTATTTT
CASSQSGRPPTDTQYF
>TRBD2|TRBV10-3|TRBJ2-5|many|14
TGTGCCATCAGTGAATCCCTAGCGGGAGAGACCCAGTACTTC
CAISESLAGETQYF
>-|TRBV6-2/TRBV6-3|TRBJ2-7|many|15
TGTGCCAGCAGTTACGGGCTCCTAAGCTCCTACGAGCAGTACTTC
CASSYGLLSSYEQYF
>-|TRBV4-1|TRBJ2-7|many|14
TGCGCCAGCAGCCAAGAGGCAGGGCCCTACGAGCAGTACTTC
CASSQEAGPYEQYF
>-|TRBV10-3|TRBJ1-2|many|14
TGTGCCACCGGGTGGATAACAGGGTTCTATGGCTACACCTTC
CATGWITGFYGYTF
>-|TRBV5-1|TRBJ1-1|many|14
TGCGCCAGCAGCTTGGTGGGGTGGAACACTGAAGCTTTCTTT
CASSLVGWNTEAFF
>TRBD2|TRBV5-5|TRBJ2-1|-|18
TGTGCCAGCAGTTCTAGCGGGAGCACCCTAAGCTCCTACAATGAGCAGTTCTTC
CASSSSGSTLSSYNEQFF
>TRBD2|TRBV9|TRBJ2-1|many|16
TGTGCCAGCAGCGTAGGGGGTGGGCTAGCGGACAATGAGCAGTTCTTC
CASSVGGGLADNEQFF
>TRBD1|TRBV15|TRBJ2-7|-|16
TGTGCCACCAGCAAGAGACTACAGGGGGCGGTCTACGAGCAGTACTTC
CATSKRLQGAVYEQYF
>-|TRBV20-1|TRBJ1-2|many|15
TGCAGTGCTAGAGATAGAAACCGAGCTAACTATGGCTACACCTTC
CSARDRNRANYGYTF